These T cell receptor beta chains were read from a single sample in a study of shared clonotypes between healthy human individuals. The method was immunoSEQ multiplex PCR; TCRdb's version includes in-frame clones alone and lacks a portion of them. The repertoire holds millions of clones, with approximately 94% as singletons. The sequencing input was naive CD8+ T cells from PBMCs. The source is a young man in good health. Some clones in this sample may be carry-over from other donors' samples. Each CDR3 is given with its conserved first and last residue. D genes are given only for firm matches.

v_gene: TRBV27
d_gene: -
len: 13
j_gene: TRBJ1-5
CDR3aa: CASSLAGNQPQHF
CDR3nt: TGTGCCAGCAGTCTAGCCGGCAATCAGCCCCAGCATTTT

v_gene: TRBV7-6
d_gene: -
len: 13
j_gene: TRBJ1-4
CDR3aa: CASSPEVAEKLFF
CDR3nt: TGTGCCAGCAGCCCTGAGGTCGCTGAAAAACTGTTTTTT

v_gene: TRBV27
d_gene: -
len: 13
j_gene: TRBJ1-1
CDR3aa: CASSLTENTEAFF
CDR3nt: TGTGCCAGCAGTTTAACAGAGAACACTGAAGCTTTCTTT

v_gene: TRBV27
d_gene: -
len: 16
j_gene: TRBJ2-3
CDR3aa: CASSRLAPTGTDTQYF
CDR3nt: TGTGCCAGCAGTCGGCTAGCACCCACCGGCACAGATACGCAGTATTTT

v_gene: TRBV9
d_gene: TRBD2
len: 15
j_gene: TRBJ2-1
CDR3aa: CASRRSGSLDNEQFF
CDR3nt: TGTGCCAGCCGGCGTAGCGGGAGTCTCGACAATGAGCAGTTCTTC

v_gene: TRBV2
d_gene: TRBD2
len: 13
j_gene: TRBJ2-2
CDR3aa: CATAPGGTGELFF
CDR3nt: TGTGCCACCGCACCGGGGGGCACCGGGGAGCTGTTTTTT

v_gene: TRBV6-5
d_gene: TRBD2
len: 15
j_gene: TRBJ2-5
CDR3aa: CASNIAGAPQETQYF
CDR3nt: TGTGCCAGCAACATAGCGGGAGCGCCACAAGAGACCCAGTACTTC

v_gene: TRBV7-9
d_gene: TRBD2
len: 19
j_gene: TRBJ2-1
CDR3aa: CASSPKGLAASRPNNEQFF
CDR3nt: TGTGCCAGCAGCCCCAAGGGACTAGCGGCATCGCGCCCAAACAATGAGCAGTTCTTC

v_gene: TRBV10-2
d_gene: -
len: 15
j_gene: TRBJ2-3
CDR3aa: CASLGREWGTDTQYF
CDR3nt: TGCGCCAGCCTCGGCAGGGAATGGGGCACAGATACGCAGTATTTT

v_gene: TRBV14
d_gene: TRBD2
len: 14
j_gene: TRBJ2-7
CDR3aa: CASRASGKTYEQYF
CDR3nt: TGTGCCAGCAGGGCTAGCGGGAAAACCTACGAGCAGTACTTC

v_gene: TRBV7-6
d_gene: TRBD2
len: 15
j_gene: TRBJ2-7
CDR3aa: CASSRTSGPSYEQYF
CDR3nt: TGTGCCAGCAGCCGGACTAGCGGTCCCTCCTACGAGCAGTACTTC

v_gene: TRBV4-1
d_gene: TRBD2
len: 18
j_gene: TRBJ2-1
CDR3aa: CASSLDSGLAGAYNEQFF
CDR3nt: TGCGCCAGCAGCCTTGATTCGGGATTAGCGGGAGCCTACAATGAGCAGTTCTTC

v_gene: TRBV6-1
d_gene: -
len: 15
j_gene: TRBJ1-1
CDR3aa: CASSAGDTMNTEAFF
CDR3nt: TGTGCCAGCAGTGCAGGGGACACGATGAACACTGAAGCTTTCTTT

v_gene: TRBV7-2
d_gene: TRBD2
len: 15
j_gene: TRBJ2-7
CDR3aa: CASSQGGGRGWEQYF
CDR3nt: TGTGCCAGCAGCCAAGGAGGCGGGAGGGGATGGGAGCAGTACTTC

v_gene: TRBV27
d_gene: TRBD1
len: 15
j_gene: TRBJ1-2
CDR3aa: CASSLGQGAYYGYTF
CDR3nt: TGTGCCAGCAGTTTAGGTCAGGGGGCTTACTATGGCTACACCTTC

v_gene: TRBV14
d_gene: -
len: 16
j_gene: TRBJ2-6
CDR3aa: CASSQDIRSGANVLTF
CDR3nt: TGTGCCAGCAGCCAAGATATCAGATCTGGGGCCAACGTCCTGACTTTC

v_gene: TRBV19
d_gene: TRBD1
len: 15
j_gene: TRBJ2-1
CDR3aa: CASRDGQGMSNEQFF
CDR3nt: TGTGCCAGTAGAGATGGACAGGGGATGAGCAATGAGCAGTTCTTC

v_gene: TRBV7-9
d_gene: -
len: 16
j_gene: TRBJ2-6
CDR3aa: CAALLPRRSGANVLTF
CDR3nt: TGTGCCGCTCTACTGCCTCGGCGCTCTGGGGCCAACGTCCTGACTTTC

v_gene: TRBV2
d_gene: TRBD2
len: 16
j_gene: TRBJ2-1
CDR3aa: CASSVTGGSPYNEQFF
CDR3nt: TGTGCCAGCAGTGTAACGGGCGGGAGTCCCTACAATGAGCAGTTCTTC

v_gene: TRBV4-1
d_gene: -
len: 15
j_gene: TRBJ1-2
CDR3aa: CASSQARGINYGYTF
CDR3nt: TGCGCCAGCAGCCAAGCCCGGGGAATTAACTATGGCTACACCTTC

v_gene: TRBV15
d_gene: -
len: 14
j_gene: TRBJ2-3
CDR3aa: CATSRDGGTDTQYF
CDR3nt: TGTGCCACCAGCAGAGATGGGGGCACAGATACGCAGTATTTT

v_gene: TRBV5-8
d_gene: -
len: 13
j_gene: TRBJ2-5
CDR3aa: CASSSRGQETQYF
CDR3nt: TGTGCCAGCAGCTCTCGGGGGCAAGAGACCCAGTACTTC

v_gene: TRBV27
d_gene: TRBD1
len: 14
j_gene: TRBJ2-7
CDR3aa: CASSYDRGGYEQYF
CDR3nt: TGTGCCAGCAGTTACGACAGGGGCGGTTACGAGCAGTACTTC

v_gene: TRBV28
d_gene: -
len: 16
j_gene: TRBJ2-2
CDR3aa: CASSFDSAKNTGELFF
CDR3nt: TGTGCCAGCAGTTTCGACAGCGCTAAGAACACCGGGGAGCTGTTTTTT

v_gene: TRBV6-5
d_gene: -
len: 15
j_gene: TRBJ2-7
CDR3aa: CASSYSTGSSYEQYF
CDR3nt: TGTGCCAGCAGTTACTCTACAGGGAGCTCCTACGAGCAGTACTTC